This T cell receptor beta chain originates from a study of shared clonotypes between healthy human individuals. Study-wide results and limits: Shared clonotypes across all four donors exceeded non-shared ones in generation probability. Between four donors, naive CD4 clonotypes were shared at a level of approximately 5%.

CD45RO-negative cells were positively selected for CCR7, leaving out terminally differentiated effector memory CD45RA+ cells. Donors, healthy HIV-negative adults, lacked recent acute infections or vaccinations. With regard to this clone: No antigen is known for it.

DNA at approximately 200 ng, about 30,000 T cell genomes, went into sorted-subset replicate PCRs. Profiled with immunoSEQ multiplex PCR; TCRdb holds only in-frame clones, not every one. The table records around 560,000 clones, approximately 95% of them present only once. The sequence derives from a woman in her twenties or thirties in good health. The sample consisted of naive CD8+ T cells sorted from blood.

The chain's CDR3 is CASRTGYTSYEQYF. The CDR3 DNA reads as TGTGCCAGCAGGACCGGGTACACCTCCTACGAGCAGTACTTC. The gene calls are TRBV2 and TRBJ2-7, with D unclear. Between the trimmed V and J ends, which lost 6 bases and 0 bases, there was a span of 12 bases. The CDR3 has 14 residues. Germline assignment: CDR1 SNHLY and CDR2 FYNNEI. Looking up the rest from reference TRBV2 and TRBJ2-7 gives the full variable domain: EPEVTQTPSHQVTQMGQEVILRCVPISNHLYFYWYRQILGQKVEFLVSFYNNEISEKSEIFDDQFSVERPDGSNFTLKIRSTKLEDSAMYFCASRTGYTSYEQYFGPGTRLTVT.